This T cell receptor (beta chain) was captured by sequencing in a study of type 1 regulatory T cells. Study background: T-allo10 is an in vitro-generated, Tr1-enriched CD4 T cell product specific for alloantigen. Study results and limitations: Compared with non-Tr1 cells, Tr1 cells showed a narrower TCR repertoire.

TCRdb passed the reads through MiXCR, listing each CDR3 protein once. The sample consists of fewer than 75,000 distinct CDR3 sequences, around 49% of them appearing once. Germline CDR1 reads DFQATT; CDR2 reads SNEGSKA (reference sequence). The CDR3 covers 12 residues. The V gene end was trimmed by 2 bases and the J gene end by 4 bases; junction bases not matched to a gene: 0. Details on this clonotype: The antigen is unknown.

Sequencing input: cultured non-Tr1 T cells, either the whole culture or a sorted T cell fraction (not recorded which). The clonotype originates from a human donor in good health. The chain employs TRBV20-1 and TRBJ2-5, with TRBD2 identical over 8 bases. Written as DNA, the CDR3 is TGCAGTGCTAGAACTAGCGGAGAGACCCAGTACTTC. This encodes CSARTSGETQYF.